The 9 T cell receptor beta chains below all came from one sample that was sequenced in a study of follicular helper T cells after annual influenza vaccination. Only in-frame clones appear in the TCRdb table, and some are missing; sequencing was by immunoSEQ multiplex PCR. The sample includes approximately 890 clones, roughly 90% of them seen just once. Described time point: 2014-2015 season, 7 days after vaccination. This specimen was CXCR5+ CD38+ circulating T follicular helper cells from blood, taken 7 days after influenza vaccination. This sample's subset: circulating Tfh, non-naive CD4+CXCR5+PD-1+ (ICOS+CD38+ or ICOS-CD38-). Every receptor here comes from an adult who received the influenza vaccine.

V and J are TRBV7-8 and TRBJ2-1, with TRBD2 matching over 11 bases. CDR1 is SGHVS and CDR2 is FQNEAQ in the germline V gene. The CDR3 has 15 amino acids. V lost 3 bases to trimming and J lost 4 bases; unmatched junction nucleotides: 2. The CDR3 loop reads CASSFPSGRYNEQFF. In DNA form, the CDR3 reads TGTGCCAGCAGCTTTCCTAGCGGGAGGTACAATGAGCAGTTCTTC.

The chain is built from TRBV14 and TRBJ2-1, with D hard to call. Trimming removed 4 bases at V and 3 bases at J, with 7 bases between. The CDR3 totals 13 residues. Germline CDR1 and CDR2: SGHDN and FVKESK. CDR3 DNA: TGTGCCAGCAGCCGCGGCAACTACAATGAGCAGTTCTTC. Protein: CASSRGNYNEQFF.

The genes are TRBV14 and TRBJ2-5; weak D call: TRBD1 (5 bases). This CDR3 has 15 amino acids. Germline CDR1 and CDR2: SGHDN and FVKESK. Trimming pared 1 base from V and 5 bases from J, leaving 14 bases between. The CDR3 bases are TGTGCCAGCAGCCAAGCTCAGGGTTTAGGGGAGACCCAGTACTTC. Protein sequence: CASSQAQGLGETQYF.

This clone was detected a few times. V gene TRBV5-6 combines with J gene TRBJ1-6, with D perhaps matching TRBD1 (5 bases). The CDR3 has 14 residues. Per the germline V gene, CDR1 is SGHDT and CDR2 is YYEEEE. The V end lost 0 bases, the J end lost 10 bases, and 11 bases lay between the germline ends. The chain's CDR3 is CASSLGRDQSPLHF. The CDR3 nucleotides are TGTGCCAGCAGCTTGGGCAGGGATCAATCACCCCTCCACTTT.

V is TRBV12-5 and J is TRBJ1-1, with D tentatively TRBD1 (6 bases). This CDR3 contains 15 residues. Trimming pared 2 bases from V and 5 bases from J, leaving 15 bases between. CDR1 and CDR2 from the germline V gene are LGHNT and FRNRAP. The CDR3 DNA reads as TGTGCTAGTGGTTTGTCAACAGGGCAGTGGACTGAAGCTTTCTTT. Translating gives CASGLSTGQWTEAFF.

The J gene is TRBJ2-1, the V gene TRBV11-3, with 7 bases aligning to TRBD2. Germline assignment: CDR1 SGHNT and CDR2 YENEEA. The CDR3 runs to 15 residues. V lost 3 bases to trimming and J lost 0 bases; unmatched junction nucleotides: 2. CDR3 residues: CASSFGGISYNEQFF. The DNA for the CDR3 is TGTGCCAGCAGCTTCGGGGGGATCTCCTACAATGAGCAGTTCTTC.

V is TRBV21-1 and J is TRBJ1-1; the D call in the table, TRBD1, was not verified against the DNA. TRBV21-1 is designated a pseudogene. This CDR3 is built from 20 residues. CDR3 sequence reads: CASSKTLRGQGLLVNTEAFF. The CDR3, as DNA: TGTGCCAGCAGCAAAACATTAAGGGGACAGGGCTTACTTGTGAACACTGAAGCTTTCTTT.

The chain joins TRBV25-1 to TRBJ2-1, with 9 bases that match TRBD2. The CDR3 sequence is 13 residues long. Germline loops: CDR1 MGHDK, CDR2 SYGVNS. Trimming removed 8 bases from V and 5 bases from J; junction bases left unmatched: 4. The chain's CDR3 is CASPGLADNEQFF. In DNA form, the CDR3 reads TGTGCCAGCCCGGGACTAGCTGACAATGAGCAGTTCTTC.

The chain recombines TRBV2 with TRBJ1-2; D remains unclear. CDR1 is SNHLY, CDR2 FYNNEI, per germline. The CDR3 sequence is 15 residues long. The ends were cut back, 1 base at V and 4 bases at J, with 13 bases in the middle. CDR3 in DNA: TGTGCCAGCAGTGAAGGGTCAGAAGTTCTCTATGGCTACACCTTC. This codes for CASSEGSEVLYGYTF.